This T cell receptor beta chain derives from a study of technical replicates of blood from a few donors. Clones were sequenced by immunoSEQ multiplex PCR, and TCRdb holds only the in-frame ones, with some missing. The sample contains approximately 100,000 clones, over 90% of which appear only once. This CDR3 contains 13 residues. V lost 5 bases and J 3 bases, leaving 11 bases between the germline ends. Germline V gene data show CDR1 as SGHVS and CDR2 as FQNEAQ. Sequenced input: T cells isolated from PBMCs. The TCR sequence derives from a human donor in good health. The chain combines TRBV7-8 with TRBJ2-7; weak D call: TRBD2 (6 bases). CDR3: CASSTGRNYEQYF. The CDR3 nucleotides read TGTGCCAGCAGCACCGGGAGAAACTACGAGCAGTACTTC.